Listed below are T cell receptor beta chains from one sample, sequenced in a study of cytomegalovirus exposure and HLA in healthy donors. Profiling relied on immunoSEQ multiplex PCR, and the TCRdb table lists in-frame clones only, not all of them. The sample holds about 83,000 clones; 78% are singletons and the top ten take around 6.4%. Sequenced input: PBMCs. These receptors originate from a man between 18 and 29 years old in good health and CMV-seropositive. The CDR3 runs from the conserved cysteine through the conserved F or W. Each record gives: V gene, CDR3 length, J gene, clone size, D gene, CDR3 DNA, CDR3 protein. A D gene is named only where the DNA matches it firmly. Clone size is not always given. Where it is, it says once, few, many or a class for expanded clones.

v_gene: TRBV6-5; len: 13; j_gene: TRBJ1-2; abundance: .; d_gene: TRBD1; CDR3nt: TGTGCCAGCAGAACCACAGGGGCCCGTGGCTACACCTTC; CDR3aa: CASRTTGARGYTF
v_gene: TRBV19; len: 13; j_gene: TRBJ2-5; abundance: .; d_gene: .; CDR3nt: TGTGCCAGCTCAGGGATCTTACAAGAGACCCAGTACTTC; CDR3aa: CASSGILQETQYF
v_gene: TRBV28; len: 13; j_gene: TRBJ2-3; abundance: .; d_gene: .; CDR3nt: TGTGCCAGCAGTAGCCAGGATACAGATACGCAGTATTTT; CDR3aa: CASSSQDTDTQYF
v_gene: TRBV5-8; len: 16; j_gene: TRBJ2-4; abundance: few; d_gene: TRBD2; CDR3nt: TGTGCCAGCAGGGAGAGGACTAGCCTAACAAAAAACATTCAGTACTTC; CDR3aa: CASRERTSLTKNIQYF
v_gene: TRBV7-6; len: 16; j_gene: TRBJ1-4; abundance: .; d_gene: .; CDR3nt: TGTGCCAGCAGCTTAGGAATTGAGGTGACTAATGAAAAACTGTTTTTT; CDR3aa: CASSLGIEVTNEKLFF
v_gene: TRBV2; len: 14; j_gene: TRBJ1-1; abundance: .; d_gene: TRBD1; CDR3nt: TGTGCCAGCAGTGGACAGGGGGCTGCGCCTGAAGCTTTCTTT; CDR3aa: CASSGQGAAPEAFF
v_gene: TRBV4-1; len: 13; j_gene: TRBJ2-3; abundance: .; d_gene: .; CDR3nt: TGCGCCAGCAGCCAAGTATCGGGATATACGCAGTATTTT; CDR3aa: CASSQVSGYTQYF
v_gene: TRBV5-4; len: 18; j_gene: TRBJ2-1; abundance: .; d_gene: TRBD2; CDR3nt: TGTGCCAGCAGCCCGCCCCGTAGACTAGCGGGGATCTACAATGAGCAGTTCTTC; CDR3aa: CASSPPRRLAGIYNEQFF
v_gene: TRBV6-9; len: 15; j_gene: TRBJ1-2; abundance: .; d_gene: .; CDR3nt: TGTGCCACCCCAATTCTCTCGGGAGTTAACTATGGCTACACCTTC; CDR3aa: CATPILSGVNYGYTF
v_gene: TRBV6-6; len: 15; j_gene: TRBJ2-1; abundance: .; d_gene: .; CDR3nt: TGTGCCAGCCTCCCCGGGCTGCGGGTTTACAATGAGCAGTTCTTC; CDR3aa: CASLPGLRVYNEQFF
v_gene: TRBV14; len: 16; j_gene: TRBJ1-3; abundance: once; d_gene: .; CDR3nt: TGTGCCAGCAGCCAAGTGGGACAACTCTCTGGAAACACCATATATTTT; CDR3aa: CASSQVGQLSGNTIYF
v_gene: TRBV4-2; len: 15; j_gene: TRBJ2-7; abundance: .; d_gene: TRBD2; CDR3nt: TGTGCCAGCAGCCAAATAGCGGGGGAGCTATACGAGCAGTACTTC; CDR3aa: CASSQIAGELYEQYF
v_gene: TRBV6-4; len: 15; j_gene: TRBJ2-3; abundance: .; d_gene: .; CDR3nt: TGTGCCAGCAGCACCGGTCCATTTAGCACAGATACGCAGTATTTT; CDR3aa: CASSTGPFSTDTQYF
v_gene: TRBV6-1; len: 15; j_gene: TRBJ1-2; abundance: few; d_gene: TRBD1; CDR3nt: TGTGCCAGCAGAAAACAACAGGGGGCTGGCTATGGCTACACCTTC; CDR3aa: CASRKQQGAGYGYTF
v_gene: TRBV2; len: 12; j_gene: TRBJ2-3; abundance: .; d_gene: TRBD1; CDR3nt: TGTGCCAGCAGTGGGGACCGCTACAGGGGGTATTTT; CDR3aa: CASSGDRYRGYF
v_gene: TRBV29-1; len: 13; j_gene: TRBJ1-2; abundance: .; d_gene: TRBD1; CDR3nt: TGCAGCGTTGTCCGGGACAGGAACTATGGCTACACCTTC; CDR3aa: CSVVRDRNYGYTF
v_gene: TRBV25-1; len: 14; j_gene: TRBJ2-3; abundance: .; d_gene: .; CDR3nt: TGTGCCACCTCTGGGAGCGGGAGCACAGATACGCAGTATTTT; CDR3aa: CATSGSGSTDTQYF
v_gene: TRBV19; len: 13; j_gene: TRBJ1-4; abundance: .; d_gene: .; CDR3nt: TGTGCCAGTAGTATCCAGGGCAATGAAAAACTGTTTTTT; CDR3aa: CASSIQGNEKLFF
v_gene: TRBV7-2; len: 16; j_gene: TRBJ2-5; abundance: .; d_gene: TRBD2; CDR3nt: TGTGCCAGCAGCTTAGGGCTAGCGGGAGTTCGTGAGACCCAGTACTTC; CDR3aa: CASSLGLAGVRETQYF
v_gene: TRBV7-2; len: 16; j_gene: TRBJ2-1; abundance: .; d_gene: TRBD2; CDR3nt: TGTGCCAGCAGCTTAGGACTAGCGGGAGGGATCTATGAGCAGTTCTTC; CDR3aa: CASSLGLAGGIYEQFF
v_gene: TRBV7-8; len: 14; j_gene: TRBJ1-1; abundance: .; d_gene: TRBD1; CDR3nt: TGTGCCAGCAGCTTATACAGGGGGAACACTGAAGCTTTCTTT; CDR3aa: CASSLYRGNTEAFF
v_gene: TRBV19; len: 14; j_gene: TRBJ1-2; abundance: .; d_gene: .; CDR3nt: TGTGCCAGTAGGACCTTGTCCAGGGACTATGGCTACACCTTC; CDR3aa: CASRTLSRDYGYTF
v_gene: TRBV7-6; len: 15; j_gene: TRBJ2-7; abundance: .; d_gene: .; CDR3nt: TGTGCCAGCAGCTTAGACTGGGCAAACTCCTACGAGCAGTACTTC; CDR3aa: CASSLDWANSYEQYF
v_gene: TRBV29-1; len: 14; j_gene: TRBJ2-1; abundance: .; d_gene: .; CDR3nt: TGCAGCGTTGCAGGGAAGCCAACCAACAATGAGCAGTTCTTC; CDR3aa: CSVAGKPTNNEQFF
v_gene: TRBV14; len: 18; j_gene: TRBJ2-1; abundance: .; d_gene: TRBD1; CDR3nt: TGTGCCAGCAGCCAAGAGTTGTATGGGGACAGGTCTCACAATGAGCAGTTCTTC; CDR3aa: CASSQELYGDRSHNEQFF
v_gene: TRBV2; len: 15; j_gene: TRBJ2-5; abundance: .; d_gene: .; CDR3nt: TGTGCCCGCCAGCGGAGCCGGGCCCACCAAGAGACCCAGTACTTC; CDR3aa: CARQRSRAHQETQYF
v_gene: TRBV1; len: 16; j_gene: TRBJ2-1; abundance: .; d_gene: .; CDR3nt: TGCACCAGCAGCCAAGATAGGGGACAGGGGTACAATGAGCAGTTCTTC; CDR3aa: CTSSQDRGQGYNEQFF
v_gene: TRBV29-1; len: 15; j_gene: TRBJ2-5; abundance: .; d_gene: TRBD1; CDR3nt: TGCAGCGTTGAGGACAGGGGGCGCCTCGGGGAGACCCAGTACTTC; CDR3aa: CSVEDRGRLGETQYF
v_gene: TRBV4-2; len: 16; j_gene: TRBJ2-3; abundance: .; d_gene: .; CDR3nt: TGTGCCAGCAGCCAAGTGTCGGAACTGGACACTTATACGCAGTATTTT; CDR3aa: CASSQVSELDTYTQYF
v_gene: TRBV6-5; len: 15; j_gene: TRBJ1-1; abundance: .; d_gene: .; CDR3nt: TGTGCCAGCAGCAAAGGGAGACGGCGGAACACTGAAGCTTTCTTT; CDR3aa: CASSKGRRRNTEAFF
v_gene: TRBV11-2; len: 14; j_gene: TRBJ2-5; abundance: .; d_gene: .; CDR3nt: TGTGCCAGCAGCAGAACAGGGAGAGGGGAGACCCAGTACTTC; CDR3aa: CASSRTGRGETQYF
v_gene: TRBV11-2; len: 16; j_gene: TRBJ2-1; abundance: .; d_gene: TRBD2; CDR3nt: TGTGCCAGCAGGGCCCTTGGGGCGGGAGCCTCCAATGAGCAGTTCTTC; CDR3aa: CASRALGAGASNEQFF
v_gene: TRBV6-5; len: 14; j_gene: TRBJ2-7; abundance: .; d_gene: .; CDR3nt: TGTGCCAGCAGTACTTTTCAGGACTCCTACGAGCAGTACTTC; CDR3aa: CASSTFQDSYEQYF
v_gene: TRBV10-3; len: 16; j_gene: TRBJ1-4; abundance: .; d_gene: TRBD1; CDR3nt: TGTGCCATCAGTCCCCACAGGACAGGGGGAAATGAAAAACTGTTTTTT; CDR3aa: CAISPHRTGGNEKLFF
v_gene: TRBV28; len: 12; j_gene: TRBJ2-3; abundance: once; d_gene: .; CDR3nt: TGTGCCAGCAGTTTTTCGTGGAGAGGTTTGGATTTT; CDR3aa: CASSFSWRGLDF
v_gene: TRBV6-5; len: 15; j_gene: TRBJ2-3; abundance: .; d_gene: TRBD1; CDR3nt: TGTGCCAGCTCGAAGGGGGCGGGCTGGAGAGATACGCAGTATTTT; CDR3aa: CASSKGAGWRDTQYF
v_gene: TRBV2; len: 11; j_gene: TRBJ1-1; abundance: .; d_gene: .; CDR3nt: TGTGCCAGCAGTCGAGGCACTGAAGCTTTCTTT; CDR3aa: CASSRGTEAFF
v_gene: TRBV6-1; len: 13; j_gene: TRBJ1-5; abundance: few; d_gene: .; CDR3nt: TGTGCCAGCAGACAGGGCAGCAATCAGCCCCAGCATTTT; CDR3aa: CASRQGSNQPQHF
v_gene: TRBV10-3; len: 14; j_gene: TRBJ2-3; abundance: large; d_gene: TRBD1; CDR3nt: TGTGCCATCAGCCACCGGGACAGTACAGATACGCAGTATTTT; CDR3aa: CAISHRDSTDTQYF
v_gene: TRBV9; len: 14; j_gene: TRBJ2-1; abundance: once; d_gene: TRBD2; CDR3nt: TGTGCCAGCAGCAAACTAGCGGGGTCTAATGAGCAGTTCTTC; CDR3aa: CASSKLAGSNEQFF
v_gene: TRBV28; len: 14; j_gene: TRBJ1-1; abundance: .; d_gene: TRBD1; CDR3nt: TGTGCCAGCAGTACACAGGGGCCGGGCACTGAAGCTTTCTTT; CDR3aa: CASSTQGPGTEAFF
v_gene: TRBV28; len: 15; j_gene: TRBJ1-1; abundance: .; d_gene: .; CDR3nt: TGTGCCAGCAGTCTAGGGGTGGTGGGTAGATCTGAAGCTTTCTTT; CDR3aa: CASSLGVVGRSEAFF
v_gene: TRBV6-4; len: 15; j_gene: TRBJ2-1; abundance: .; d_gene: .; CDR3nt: TGTGCCAGCAGCGCCTCCAGGGGCTATTCTACCGAGCAGTTCTTC; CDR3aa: CASSASRGYSTEQFF
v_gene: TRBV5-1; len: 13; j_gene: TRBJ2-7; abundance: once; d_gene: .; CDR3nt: TGCGCCAGCAGCCCCTTGAGCTCCTACGAGCAGTACTTC; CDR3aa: CASSPLSSYEQYF
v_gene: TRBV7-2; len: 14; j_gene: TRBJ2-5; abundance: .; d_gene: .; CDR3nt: TGTGCCAGCAGCTTAGGCATTAGCGAGGAGACCCAGTACTTC; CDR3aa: CASSLGISEETQYF
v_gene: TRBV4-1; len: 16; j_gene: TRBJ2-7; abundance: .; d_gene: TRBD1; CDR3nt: TGCGCCAGCAGCCAAGATAGTACAGGGGGCGCGTACGAGCAGTACTTC; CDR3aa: CASSQDSTGGAYEQYF
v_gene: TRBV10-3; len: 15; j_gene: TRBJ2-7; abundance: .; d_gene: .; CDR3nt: TGTGCCATCAGTGAGTCCCTCATACTTCGCTACGAGCAGTACTTC; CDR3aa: CAISESLILRYEQYF
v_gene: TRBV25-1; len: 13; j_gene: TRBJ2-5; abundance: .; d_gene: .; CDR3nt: TGTGCCAGCAGTGGACAGTCGAGACCGCCCCAGTACTTC; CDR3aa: CASSGQSRPPQYF
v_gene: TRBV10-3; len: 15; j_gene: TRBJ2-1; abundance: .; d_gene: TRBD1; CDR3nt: TGTGCCATCAGAACCGGGACAGGGAGGGGAGGGGAGCAGTTCTTC; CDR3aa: CAIRTGTGRGGEQFF
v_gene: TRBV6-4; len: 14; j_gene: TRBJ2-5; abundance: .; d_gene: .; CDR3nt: TGTGCCAGCAGTGACCTTGTTCCTGGAGGGACCCAGTACTTC; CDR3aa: CASSDLVPGGTQYF
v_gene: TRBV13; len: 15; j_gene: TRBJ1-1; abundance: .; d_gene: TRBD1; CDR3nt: TGTGCCAGCAGAAAAGACAGGGTCCTAAACACTGAAGCTTTCTTT; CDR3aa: CASRKDRVLNTEAFF